This section outlines one T cell receptor beta chain sequence together with its context. Its cognate antigen is unknown. Germline values: CDR1 MNHNS, CDR2 SASEGT. This CDR3 spans 14 amino acids. The V and J ends lost 7 bases and 2 bases, in that order; junction bases with no gene match: 8. This entry comes from a study of cytomegalovirus exposure and HLA in healthy donors. As for the study in general: Unique TCRs from HLA-typed donors, 80 million to 90 million of them, were held in an early data release.

Study-level findings and limits: TCR beta chain V- and J-gene trimming was linked, in a later analysis, to a missense variant in DCLRE1C. A classifier reportedly called cytomegalovirus status with high sensitivity and specificity.

The primer mix had 60 Vbeta and 13 Jbeta primers. The data were produced by immunoSEQ multiplex PCR, yet TCRdb's version contains in-frame clones alone and is incomplete. The sample has about 85,000 clones; about four fifths are singletons. This chain uses TRBV6-1 with TRBJ2-7; TRBD2 matches at 7 bases. The receptor was isolated from a man in his forties or fifties in good health and CMV-seropositive. Sequencing was carried out using PBMCs. In DNA form, the CDR3 reads TGTGCCAGCAACAGACTAGCTGGCACCTACGAGCAGTACTTC. It translates to CASNRLAGTYEQYF.